Sequencing of this T cell receptor (beta chain) was carried out in a study of blood T cell repertoires in COVID-19. Across the study: Some COVID-19 samples were acute and others convalescent; all came from the United States, Italy and Spain.

TCRdb's table, derived via immunoSEQ multiplex PCR, lists solely in-frame clones and lacks some. The sample lists around 150,000 clones, approximately 80% occurring once. Specimen: peripheral blood. This clonotype was obtained from a human donor in a cohort sampled during active COVID-19.

The CDR3 reads CASSSEANTEAFF. The CDR3 coding sequence is TGTGCCAGCAGCTCTGAAGCTAACACTGAAGCTTTCTTT. V gene TRBV7-3 combines with J gene TRBJ1-1; D gene ambiguous. This CDR3 is 13 amino acids long. Germline V gives CDR1 SGHTA, CDR2 FQGTGA. Trimming removed 4 bases at V and 2 bases at J, with 8 bases between.